Reported below is one T cell receptor beta chain. Germline lookup yields CDR1 KGHDR and CDR2 SFDVKD. There are 15 residues in the CDR3. Trimming removed 3 bases at V and 4 bases at J, with 12 bases between. This sample was included in a study of control samples from healthy donors and cancer patients. This table comes from immunoSEQ multiplex PCR, and its TCRdb copy is limited to in-frame clones, with some not included. The sample records about 150,000 clones, around 96% being singletons. This receptor was obtained from a middle-aged man in good health. The specimen was blood. The genes are TRBV24-1 and TRBJ2-1, with D perhaps matching TRBD2 (6 bases). In nucleotides, the CDR3 is TGTGCCACCAGTGATCGACCGCGGGGATACAATGAGCAGTTCTTC. Translating gives CATSDRPRGYNEQFF.